Following are 21 T cell receptor beta chains from one sample sequenced in a study of blood T cell repertoires in COVID-19. Only in-frame clones appear in the TCRdb table, and some are missing; sequencing was by immunoSEQ multiplex PCR. The data show 150,000 to 200,000 clones, approximately 84% seen once. Sequenced input: peripheral blood. These receptors originate from a human donor with acute or convalescent COVID-19. The donor label of this sample is uncertain.

This clone came up a few times. The chain carries TRBV7-9 and TRBJ2-7, with 9 bases identical to TRBD2. Germline V gene lookup returns CDR1 SEHNR and CDR2 FQNEAQ (reference sequence). The CDR3 totals 16 residues. V lost 1 base and J lost 5; bases outside the gene matches: 9. CDR3 coding DNA: TGTGCCAGCAGCTTAGACTTTGGGGCTAGCGGGGACGAGCAGTACTTC. It yields the protein CASSLDFGASGDEQYF. The full variable domain, rest sourced from reference TRBV7-9 and TRBJ2-7, is DTGVSQNPRHKITKRGQNVTFRCDPISEHNRLYWYRQTLGQGPEFLTYFQNEAQLEKSRLLSDRFSAERPKGSFSTLEIQRTEQGDSAMYLCASSLDFGASGDEQYFGPGTRLTVT.

This sequence joins TRBV30 and TRBJ1-4; 7 nucleotides match TRBD1. Germline loops: CDR1 GTSNPN, CDR2 SVGIG (reference sequence). The trim removed 5 bases at V and 2 bases at J, leaving 5 bases unmatched. The CDR3 is 14 residues long. Written as DNA, the CDR3 is TGTGCCTGGGGGCTGACAGGGACTAATGAAAAACTGTTTTTT. Encoded protein: CAWGLTGTNEKLFF.

This chain links TRBV6-5 with TRBJ2-7; TRBD1 might be the D (5 bases). The CDR3 has 12 amino acids. Germline-derived CDR1 and CDR2 are MNHEY and SVGAGI. V lost 8 bases, J lost 3 bases, and 11 bases lay in between. CDR3 amino acids: CASGRANYEQYF. DNA of the CDR3: TGTGCCAGCGGCAGGGCTAACTACGAGCAGTACTTC.

This chain connects TRBV6-4 to TRBJ2-3; D ambiguous. There are 13 residues in the CDR3. The V gene's germline CDR1 is MRHNA and CDR2 SNTAGT. V lost 6 bases and J lost 5, with 12 bases in between. As DNA, the CDR3 is TGTGCCAGCAGGCCCGCCCCGGGAGATACGCAGTATTTT. It specifies CASRPAPGDTQYF.

V and J are TRBV28 and TRBJ2-7; 15 bases are a match to TRBD2. The CDR3 covers 18 residues. Germline CDR1 and CDR2: MDHEN and SYDVKM. Trimming took 7 bases from V and 2 from J; bases not matched to a gene: 12. As DNA, the CDR3 is TGTGCCAGCACCTTTTCTAGGACTAGCGGGAGGGATACCTACGAGCAGTACTTC. It encodes CASTFSRTSGRDTYEQYF.

V usage is TRBV6-5 and J usage is TRBJ2-4, with a possible D match to TRBD2 (6 bases). The CDR3 has 16 residues. From germline, CDR1 is MNHEY and CDR2 SVGAGI. V was shortened by 0 bases and J by 1 base, with 10 bases between the two germline ends. Written as DNA, the CDR3 is TGTGCCAGCAGTTACTCGAAGGAGGGGGCCAAAAACATTCAGTACTTC. Translating it yields CASSYSKEGAKNIQYF.

The J gene is TRBJ2-5, the V gene TRBV9; 11 positions match TRBD2. The CDR3 covers 15 residues. With V trimmed by 3 bases and J by 2 bases, 3 bases remained unmatched. Germline CDR1 SGDLS, CDR2 YYNGEE. The CDR3 bases are TGTGCCAGCAGCGCCCGGACTAGCGGGCAAGAGACCCAGTACTTC. It specifies CASSARTSGQETQYF.

V is TRBV10-3 and J is TRBJ2-2, with TRBD2 matching 13 bases. Germline CDR1 is ENHRY and CDR2 is SYGVKD. CDR3 length: 16 residues. The trim removed 3 bases at V and 8 bases at J, leaving 6 bases unmatched. The CDR3 here is CAISERGLAGSGELFF. The CDR3 nucleotides are TGTGCCATCAGTGAAAGGGGACTAGCGGGGTCGGGGGAGCTGTTTTTT.

The rearrangement uses TRBV30 and TRBJ2-3, with D tentatively TRBD2 (6 bases). The CDR3 length is 15 residues. Germline assignment: CDR1 GTSNPN and CDR2 SVGIG (reference sequence). The V end lost 7 bases, the J end lost 2 bases, and 19 bases lay between the germline ends. CDR3 protein: CALSGVSLYTDTQYF. CDR3 in DNA: TGTGCCTTATCGGGGGTCTCTCTATACACAGATACGCAGTATTTT.

The rearrangement links TRBV11-2 to TRBJ1-2; D is unclear. This CDR3 contains 14 residues. Trimming left V 0 bases short and J 4 bases short, with 9 bases between. Germline V gene lookup returns CDR1 SGHAT and CDR2 FQNNGV. CDR3 amino acids: CASSLDGVGYGYTF. CDR3 bases: TGTGCCAGCAGCTTAGACGGGGTAGGCTATGGCTACACCTTC.

The chain is built from TRBV5-1 and TRBJ2-3; TRBD1 matches at 10 bases. The length of the CDR3 is 15 residues. V dropped 0 bases and J dropped 6; count of bases not matched to a gene: 4. Per the germline V gene, CDR1 is SGHRS and CDR2 is YFSETQ. The chain's CDR3 is CASSLGQGASDTQYF. The CDR3, as DNA: TGCGCCAGCAGCTTGGGACAGGGGGCATCGGATACGCAGTATTTT.

DNA for the CDR3: TGCGCCAGCAGCTTGTTGGTACAGGGCAAGAGCTCCTACGAGCAGTACTTC. It encodes CASSLLVQGKSSYEQYF. The J gene is TRBJ2-7, the V gene TRBV5-1, with D possibly being TRBD1 (6 bases). CDR3 length equals 17 residues. The germline V gene encodes CDR1 SGHRS and CDR2 YFSETQ. Trimming stripped 1 base from V and 0 bases from J, with 17 bases between.

The chain carries TRBV28 and TRBJ1-2; 8 positions agree with TRBD1. Germline assignment: CDR1 MDHEN and CDR2 SYDVKM. CDR3 length: 13 amino acids. Trimming removed 5 bases from V and 8 bases from J; junction bases left unmatched: 7. CDR3 protein: CASSPRQGIGYTF. DNA for the CDR3: TGTGCCAGCAGTCCGCGACAGGGGATAGGCTACACCTTC.

The DNA of the CDR3 is TGTGCCAGCAGCAAAGGGCCGACTAGCGGGGCCTCCTACAATGAGCAGTTCTTC. Its protein product is CASSKGPTSGASYNEQFF. The chain carries TRBV21-1 and TRBJ2-1; TRBD2, the table's D call, was not compared with the DNA. TRBV21-1 is listed as a pseudogene. The CDR3 spans 18 residues.

This clone was seen only a few times. V is TRBV4-1 and J is TRBJ2-6; 13 positions agree with TRBD2. J lost 4 bases, V lost 2 bases, and 8 bases had no gene match. CDR3 length: 19 amino acids. The germline gives CDR1 MGHRA, CDR2 YSYEKL. The DNA of the CDR3 is TGCGCCAGCAGCCAATCTGGACTAGCGGGAGCTCAAGGGGCCAACGTCCTGACTTTC. Translating it yields CASSQSGLAGAQGANVLTF.

This clone was counted only a few times. The same CDR3 can be traced to other DNA sequences in this sample. The rearrangement joins TRBV5-1 to TRBJ1-3; TRBD1 matches at 7 bases. The CDR3 runs to 14 residues. Germline V gives CDR1 SGHRS, CDR2 YFSETQ. The V segment lost 4 bases and the J segment 2 bases; nucleotides outside the gene matches: 3. The DNA for the CDR3 is TGCGCCAGCAGCCCGGGGACAGCTGGAAACACCATATATTTT. Residues: CASSPGTAGNTIYF.

The chain has TRBV18 and TRBJ1-5, with D hard to call. The V gene's germline CDR1 is KGHSH and CDR2 LQKENI. Deletions cut 2 bases from V and 7 bases from J, with 18 bases between. CDR3 length equals 16 residues. The CDR3 region is CASSPAGNGLEQPQHF. In DNA, the CDR3 is TGTGCCAGCTCACCAGCGGGGAACGGGTTAGAGCAGCCCCAGCATTTT.

The rearrangement links TRBV20-1 to TRBJ2-1, with 10 positions matching TRBD2. This CDR3 spans 15 amino acids. Germline lookup yields CDR1 DFQATT and CDR2 SNEGSKA (reference sequence). The junction had 10 bases not matched to a gene; V was cut back by 3 bases and J by 8 bases. As DNA, the CDR3 is TGCAGTGCTAGTGAGGTGAGCGGGAGGGGCCATGAGCAGTTCTTC. Its protein product is CSASEVSGRGHEQFF.

The genes are TRBV12-3 or TRBV12-4 and TRBJ2-7; D might be TRBD1 (5 bases). V lost 3 bases to trimming and J lost 2 bases, with 8 bases between them. The CDR3 runs 13 residues. The CDR3 spells CASSFKGTYEQYF. DNA of the CDR3: TGTGCCAGCAGTTTCAAGGGGACCTACGAGCAGTACTTC.

The V call is TRBV5-1, the J call TRBJ2-1; D unresolved. The CDR3 covers 18 residues. Germline V lookup: CDR1 SGHRS, CDR2 YFSETQ. V dropped 0 bases and J dropped 0 bases, with 16 bases sitting between them. CDR3 amino acids: CASSLDGRNPSSYNEQFF. Here the CDR3 DNA reads TGCGCCAGCAGCTTGGATGGCCGGAACCCTAGCTCCTACAATGAGCAGTTCTTC. The whole variable domain, remainder taken from reference TRBV5-1 and TRBJ2-1, is KAGVTQTPRYLIKTRGQQVTLSCSPISGHRSVSWYQQTPGQGLQFLFEYFSETQRNKGNFPGRFSGRQFSNSRSEMNVSTLELGDSALYLCASSLDGRNPSSYNEQFFGPGTRLTVL.

On this clone itself: Sequence at one end of the junction differs from germline and may be a read error. The DNA for the CDR3 is TGTGTCAGCAGCCAAGATCTCCAGGGAAGCCAAAATGGCTACACCTTC. Translated, it gives CVSSQDLQGSQNGYTF. The chain uses TRBV4-2 and TRBJ1-2; a weak D match, TRBD1 (5 bases). This CDR3 has 16 amino acids. Looked up from germline, CDR1 is LGHNA and CDR2 is YNFKEQ.